The 20 T cell receptor beta chains below all came from one sample that was sequenced in a study of glioma-infiltrating T cells after dendritic cell vaccination (dated by TCRdb to the mid-2010s). Library prep was done by the immunoSEQ multiplex PCR assay. Entries here come from immuneACCESS through TCRdb and include only in-frame sequences with V and J called. Some clones fail to appear in such tables; in the studies checked, an unresolved V gene covers under half of the shortfall, and the cause of the remainder is unknown. This sample has approximately 100,000 clones in its table, and about 80% of those were observed once. The top ten constitute roughly 5.6% of the sample. The source material was blood, sampled before dendritic cell vaccination. These receptors all stem from a human donor with glioblastoma.

The J gene is TRBJ1-5, the V gene TRBV4-1; TRBD1 agrees at 9 bases. The CDR3 spans 18 residues. J lost 7 bases, V lost 4 bases, and 17 bases had no gene match. CDR1 and CDR2 from the germline V gene are MGHRA and YSYEKL. The CDR3 DNA follows: TGCGCCAGCAGCCCAGAACAGGGGGCCAAGGTCATTAGCCAGCCCCAGCATTTT. Its protein product is CASSPEQGAKVISQPQHF.

The chain joins TRBV7-3 to TRBJ2-1, with 12 nucleotides matching TRBD1. The J segment lost 8 bases and the V segment lost 3 bases, leaving 8 bases of the junction unmatched. The CDR3 extends over 16 amino acids. Looked up from germline, CDR1 is SGHTA and CDR2 is FQGTGA. The CDR3 DNA reads as TGTGCCAGCAGCTTGATGGGGACAGGGGGCTTGGATGAGCAGTTCTTC. This sequence encodes CASSLMGTGGLDEQFF.

V is TRBV10-2 and J is TRBJ2-5; TRBD2 is a possible D gene (5 bases). The CDR3 runs 15 residues. The V gene's germline CDR1 is WSHSY and CDR2 SAAADI. The germline V and J ends were trimmed by 5 bases and 5 bases, with 18 bases remaining between them. DNA for the CDR3: TGCGCCAGCAGTCTCACTGACCCTAGCTGGGAGACCCAGTACTTC. Translation: CASSLTDPSWETQYF.

V usage is TRBV9 and J usage is TRBJ2-2; TRBD2 is a possible D gene (5 bases). CDR3 size: 13 residues. V was clipped by 5 bases and J by 7 bases, with 12 bases between them. CDR1 is SGDLS and CDR2 is YYNGEE in the germline V gene. The CDR3 sequence: CASSPREGGELFF. CDR3 nucleotide sequence: TGTGCCAGCAGTCCGAGAGAGGGCGGGGAGCTGTTTTTT.

The chain uses TRBV9 and TRBJ2-7, with 8 bases matching TRBD1. The J segment lost 5 bases and the V segment lost 0 bases, leaving 10 bases of the junction unmatched. CDR1 and CDR2 from the germline V gene are SGDLS and YYNGEE. The CDR3 length is 16 residues. DNA for the CDR3: TGTGCCAGCAGCGTAGGGGGAACAGGGGGTAGGAACGAGCAGTACTTC. This translates into CASSVGGTGGRNEQYF.

The chain carries TRBV11-3 and TRBJ1-3, with 7 bases identical to TRBD1. Per germline, CDR1 SGHNT and CDR2 YENEEA. The CDR3 covers 14 residues. The V segment lost 5 bases and the J segment 3 bases; nucleotides outside the gene matches: 4. For the CDR3, the DNA is TGTGCCAGCAGCAGGGGGCCAGGTGGAAACACCATATATTTT. It yields the protein CASSRGPGGNTIYF.

The chain is built from TRBV7-9 and TRBJ1-2; 7 positions agree with TRBD1. With V trimmed by 5 bases and J by 6 bases, 18 bases remained unmatched. CDR3 length: 17 residues. The V gene's germline CDR1 is SEHNR and CDR2 FQNEAQ (reference sequence). The CDR3: CASSAFASQTQGDGYTF. CDR3 in DNA: TGTGCCAGCAGCGCTTTTGCGTCACAAACCCAGGGGGATGGCTACACCTTC.

The J gene is TRBJ2-7, the V gene TRBV4-1; the D gene is possibly TRBD2 (6 bases). V gave up 5 bases and J gave up 1 base, with 12 bases separating them. Germline values: CDR1 MGHRA, CDR2 YSYEKL. The CDR3 contains 14 residues. The CDR3 nucleotides read TGCGCCAGCAGCGCGGGACTGACATCCTACGAGCAGTACTTC. Protein product: CASSAGLTSYEQYF.

This clone was counted only a few times. V usage is TRBV19 and J usage is TRBJ2-7; TRBD1 agrees at 7 bases. J lost 3 bases, V lost 9 bases, and 5 bases had no gene match. Germline lookup yields CDR1 LNHDA and CDR2 SQIVND (reference sequence). CDR3 size: 12 residues. CDR3 sequence reads: CASQQGRYEQYF. The CDR3 DNA reads as TGTGCCAGCCAACAGGGGCGCTACGAGCAGTACTTC. Full variable domain (outside the CDR3, taken from reference TRBV19 and TRBJ2-7): DGGITQSPKYLFRKEGQNVTLSCEQNLNHDAMYWYRQDPGQGLRLIYYSQIVNDFQKGDIAEGYSVSREKKESFPLTVTSAQKNPTAFYLCASQQGRYEQYFGPGTRLTVT.

The chain has TRBV5-1 and TRBJ1-2, with 8 bases matching TRBD1. The germline V gene has CDR1 SGHRS and CDR2 YFSETQ. J lost 7 bases, V lost 6 bases, and 5 bases had no gene match. CDR3 length: 12 residues. The CDR3 region is CASTRTGLGYTF. CDR3 nucleotides: TGCGCCAGCACCAGGACAGGGCTTGGCTACACCTTC.

The chain recombines TRBV19 with TRBJ2-7; 8 nucleotides align to TRBD1. The CDR3 totals 15 residues. V lost 3 bases, J lost 6 bases, and 10 bases stayed unmatched. The V gene's germline CDR1 is LNHDA and CDR2 SQIVND (reference sequence). The CDR3 DNA is TGTGCCAGTAGTATCCTGGACAGGGTTCGTGGCGAGCAGTACTTC. This encodes CASSILDRVRGEQYF.

CDR3 region: CASSQTPGLDEQFF. The CDR3 DNA reads as TGTGCCAGCAGCCAAACCCCGGGACTAGATGAGCAGTTCTTC. The chain couples TRBV2 to TRBJ2-1; 8 positions match TRBD2. Germline V gene sequence: CDR1 SNHLY, CDR2 FYNNEI. The CDR3 totals 14 residues. Trimming removed 6 bases from V and 8 bases from J; junction bases left unmatched: 9.

The CDR3 DNA is TGCAGTTTGGACAGGGACACTGAAGCTTTCTTT. It specifies CSLDRDTEAFF. The V call is TRBV20-1, the J call TRBJ1-1; TRBD1 agrees at 8 bases. Germline V gene lookup returns CDR1 DFQATT and CDR2 SNEGSKA (reference sequence). The CDR3 is 11 amino acids. J gave up 3 bases and V 8 bases, and 2 bases lay outside the gene matches.

This clone was counted a few times. The rearrangement uses TRBV27 and TRBJ2-7, with 8 bases lining up with TRBD1. The V and J ends lost 4 bases and 6 bases, in that order; junction bases with no gene match: 11. Germline lookup yields CDR1 MNHEY and CDR2 SMNVEV (reference sequence). The length of the CDR3 is 15 residues. The CDR3 DNA is TGTGCCAGCAGTTACACTCTCGGACAGGGAGGCGAGCAGTACTTC. The encoded protein is CASSYTLGQGGEQYF.

The chain joins TRBV29-1 to TRBJ2-1; no firm D call. Per germline, CDR1 SQVTM and CDR2 ANQGSEA. V dropped 4 bases and J dropped 3 bases, with 13 bases sitting between them. The CDR3 is 14 amino acids. CDR3 region: CSVVGQVNYNEQFF. In DNA form, the CDR3 reads TGCAGCGTTGTCGGCCAGGTAAACTACAATGAGCAGTTCTTC.

V is TRBV7-8 and J is TRBJ2-7; the D gene is possibly TRBD1 (6 bases). The CDR3 consists of 15 residues. Trimming took off 3 bases at V and 3 bases at J, with 15 bases between the two ends. CDR1 and CDR2 (germline): SGHVS, FQNEAQ. The CDR3 loop is CASSFQGLSGYEQYF. The CDR3 DNA sequence: TGTGCCAGCAGCTTTCAGGGGCTCAGTGGCTACGAGCAGTACTTC.

The V call is TRBV2, the J call TRBJ2-1, with a possible D match to TRBD1 (5 bases). Between the trimmed V and J ends, which lost 10 bases and 9 bases, there was a span of 16 bases. This CDR3 is 12 amino acids long. Per the germline V gene, CDR1 is SNHLY and CDR2 is FYNNEI. CDR3 protein: CATRVFGREQFF. CDR3 in DNA: TGTGCCACCAGGGTGTTCGGTCGTGAGCAGTTCTTC.

The CDR3 sequence is CASRRTSGRDQTQYF. CDR3 nucleotides: TGCGCCAGCAGGCGGACTAGCGGACGAGACCAGACCCAGTACTTC. The V call is TRBV5-1, the J call TRBJ2-5; TRBD2 aligns across 10 bases. Germline V gene lookup returns CDR1 SGHRS and CDR2 YFSETQ. V lost 5 bases, J lost 6 bases, and 10 bases stayed unmatched. The CDR3 is 15 residues long. Based on the CDR3 plus reference TRBV5-1 and TRBJ2-5, the full variable domain is KAGVTQTPRYLIKTRGQQVTLSCSPISGHRSVSWYQQTPGQGLQFLFEYFSETQRNKGNFPGRFSGRQFSNSRSEMNVSTLELGDSALYLCASRRTSGRDQTQYFGPGTRLLVL.

The rearrangement links TRBV5-1 to TRBJ2-7; a weak D match, TRBD2 (6 bases). V was trimmed by 4 bases and J by 1 base, leaving 12 bases between them. The CDR3 sequence is 14 residues long. Germline V gives CDR1 SGHRS, CDR2 YFSETQ. The CDR3 here is CASSPAGRSYEQYF. CDR3 bases: TGCGCCAGCAGCCCGGCGGGGCGGTCCTACGAGCAGTACTTC.

The V and J genes are TRBV30 and TRBJ1-3, with TRBD1 as a possible D gene (5 bases). The germline V gene has CDR1 GTSNPN and CDR2 SVGIG (reference sequence). This CDR3 is 12 amino acids long. The ends were cut back, 5 bases at V and 1 base at J, with 6 bases in the middle. CDR3 in DNA: TGTGCCTGGCAGGGATCTGGAAACACCATATATTTT. Translation gives CAWQGSGNTIYF.